Shown below are 4 T cell receptor beta chains from a single sample sequenced in a study of blood T cells in healthy people across ages. PCR was performed a second time for about 6 to 12 cycles using a sample-barcoded 5' primer and a J-beta primer mix. One entry per CDR3 protein results from TCRdb running MiXCR on the 5' RACE reads. The data contain 1.5 million to 2 million distinct CDR3 sequences, roughly 32% of them singletons. Sequencing input: blood. The origin of the receptors is a woman between 25 and 40 years old in good health.

There are a few counts of this clonotype. The chain employs TRBV7-9 and TRBJ2-1; no clear D. The germline gives CDR1 SEHNR, CDR2 FQNEAQ (reference sequence). The CDR3 runs 13 residues. Deletions cut 8 bases from V and 7 bases from J, with 15 bases between. The CDR3: CASQTQTKNEQFF. DNA for the CDR3: TGTGCCAGCCAAACCCAGACGAAAAATGAGCAGTTCTTC.

This clonotype was recorded a few times. The V call is TRBV7-6, the J call TRBJ1-5; D is perhaps TRBD1 (6 bases). This CDR3 is built from 15 residues. The germline V gene has CDR1 SGHVS and CDR2 FNYEAQ. Between the trimmed V and J ends, which lost 5 bases and 0 bases, there was a span of 11 bases. The CDR3 region has the DNA TGTGCCAGCAGCCGGGGGCCTTATAGCAATCAGCCCCAGCATTTT. It is translated as CASSRGPYSNQPQHF.

The chain carries TRBV7-6 and TRBJ2-3; D gene unclear. Germline V gene sequence: CDR1 SGHVS, CDR2 FNYEAQ. The CDR3 is 15 residues long. V was cut by 2 bases and J by 2 bases, with 11 bases left in between. CDR3 in DNA: TGTGCCAGCAGCTTATTGTTTGGCGCCACAGATACGCAGTATTTT. This codes for CASSLLFGATDTQYF.

The chain is built from TRBV20-1 and TRBJ2-4; 8 positions agree with TRBD1. This CDR3 is 14 amino acids long. Germline V gene lookup returns CDR1 DFQATT and CDR2 SNEGSKA (reference sequence). V was pared by 2 bases and J by 8 bases, with 8 bases of the junction left unmatched. The DNA of the CDR3 is TGCAGTGCTAGATTTGGCAGGGGGCAAGACATTCAGTACTTC. Protein product: CSARFGRGQDIQYF.